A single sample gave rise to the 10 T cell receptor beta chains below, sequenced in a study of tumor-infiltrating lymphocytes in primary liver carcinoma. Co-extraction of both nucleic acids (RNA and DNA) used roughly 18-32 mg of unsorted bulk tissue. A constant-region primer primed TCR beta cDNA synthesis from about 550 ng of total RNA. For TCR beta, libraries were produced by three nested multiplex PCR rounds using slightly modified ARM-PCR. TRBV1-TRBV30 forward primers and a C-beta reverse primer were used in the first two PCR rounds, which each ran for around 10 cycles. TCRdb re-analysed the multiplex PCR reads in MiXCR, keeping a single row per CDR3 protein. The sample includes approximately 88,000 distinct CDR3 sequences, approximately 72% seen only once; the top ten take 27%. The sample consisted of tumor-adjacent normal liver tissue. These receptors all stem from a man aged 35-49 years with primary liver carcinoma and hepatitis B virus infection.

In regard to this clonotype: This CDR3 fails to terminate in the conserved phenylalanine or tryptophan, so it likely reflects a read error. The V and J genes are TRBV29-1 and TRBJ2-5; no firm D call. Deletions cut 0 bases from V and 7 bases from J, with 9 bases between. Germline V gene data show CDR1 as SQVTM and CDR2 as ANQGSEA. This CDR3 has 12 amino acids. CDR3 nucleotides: TGCAGCGTTGAAGATTCTGGCGCGACCCAGTACTTA. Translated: CSVEDSGATQYL.

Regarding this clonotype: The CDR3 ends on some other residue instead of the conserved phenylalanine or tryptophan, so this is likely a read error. CDR3 amino acids: CASSEASGSTDTQYC. CDR3 bases: TGTGCCAGCAGTGAAGCTAGCGGGAGCACAGATACGCAGTATTGT. V and J are TRBV6-4 and TRBJ2-3, with 8 positions matching TRBD2. There are 15 residues in the CDR3. V lost 3 bases to trimming and J lost 0 bases; unmatched junction nucleotides: 2. Germline V gene data show CDR1 as MRHNA and CDR2 as SNTAGT.

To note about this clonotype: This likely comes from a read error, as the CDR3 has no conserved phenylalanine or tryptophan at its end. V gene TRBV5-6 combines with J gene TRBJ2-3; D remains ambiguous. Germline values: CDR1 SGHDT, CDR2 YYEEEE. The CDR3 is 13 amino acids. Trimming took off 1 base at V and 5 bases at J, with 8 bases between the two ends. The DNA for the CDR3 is TGTGCCAGCAGCTTGTTGTTCGGAGATACGCAGTATATT. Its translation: CASSLLFGDTQYI.

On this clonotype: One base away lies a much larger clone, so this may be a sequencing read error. The CDR3, as DNA: TGTGCCAGCAGCTACCTCGGCAACCCTGGAAACACCATATATTTT. It specifies CASSYLGNPGNTIYF. This chain connects TRBV11-2 to TRBJ1-3; D uncertain. This CDR3 region has 15 residues. Germline V CDR1 and CDR2: SGHAT, FQNNGV. Trimming cost V 4 bases and J 2 bases, with 12 bases left between them. The whole variable domain, remainder taken from reference TRBV11-2 and TRBJ1-3, is EAGVAQSPRYKIIEKRQSVAFWCNPISGHATLYWYQQILGQGPKLLIQFQNNGVVDDSQLPKDRFSAERLKGVDSTLKIQPAKLEDSAVYLCASSYLGNPGNTIYFGEGSWLTVV.

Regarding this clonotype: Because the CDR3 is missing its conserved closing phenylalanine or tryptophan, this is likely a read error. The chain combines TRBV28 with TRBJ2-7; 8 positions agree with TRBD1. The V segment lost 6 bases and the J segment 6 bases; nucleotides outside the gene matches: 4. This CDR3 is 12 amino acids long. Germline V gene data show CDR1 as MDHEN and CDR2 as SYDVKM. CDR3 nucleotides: TGTGCCAGCAGCTCCGGACAGGGCGAGCAGTACTTA. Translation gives CASSSGQGEQYL.

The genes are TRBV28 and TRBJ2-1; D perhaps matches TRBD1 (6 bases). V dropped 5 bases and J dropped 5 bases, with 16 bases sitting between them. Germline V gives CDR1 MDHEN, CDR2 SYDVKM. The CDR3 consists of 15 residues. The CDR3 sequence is CASSEQGRGDNEQFF. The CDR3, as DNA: TGTGCCAGCAGTGAACAGGGCAGGGGCGACAATGAGCAGTTCTTC. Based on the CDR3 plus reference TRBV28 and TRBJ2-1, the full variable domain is DVKVTQSSRYLVKRTGEKVFLECVQDMDHENMFWYRQDPGLGLRLIYFSYDVKMKEKGDIPEGYSVSREKKERFSLILESASTNQTSMYLCASSEQGRGDNEQFFGPGTRLTVL.

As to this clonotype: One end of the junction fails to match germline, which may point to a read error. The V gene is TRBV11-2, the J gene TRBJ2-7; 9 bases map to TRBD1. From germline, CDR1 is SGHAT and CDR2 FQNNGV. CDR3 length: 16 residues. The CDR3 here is CASSLGRDRESYDQYF. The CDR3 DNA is TGTGCCAGCAGCTTAGGGCGGGACAGGGAATCCTACGACCAGTACTTC.

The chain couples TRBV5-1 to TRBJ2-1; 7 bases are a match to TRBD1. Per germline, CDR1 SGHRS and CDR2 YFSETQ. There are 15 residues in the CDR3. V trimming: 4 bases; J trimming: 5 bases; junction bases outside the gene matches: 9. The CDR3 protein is CASSLTGTVNNEQFF. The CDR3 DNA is TGCGCCAGCAGCCTCACTGGGACAGTAAACAATGAGCAGTTCTTC.

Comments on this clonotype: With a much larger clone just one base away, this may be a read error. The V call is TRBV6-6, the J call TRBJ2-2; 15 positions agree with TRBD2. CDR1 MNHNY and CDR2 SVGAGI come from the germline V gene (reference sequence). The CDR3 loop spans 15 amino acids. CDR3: CASNGLAGGSGKLFF. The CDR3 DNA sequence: TGTGCCAGCAACGGACTAGCGGGGGGGAGCGGGAAGCTGTTTTTT.

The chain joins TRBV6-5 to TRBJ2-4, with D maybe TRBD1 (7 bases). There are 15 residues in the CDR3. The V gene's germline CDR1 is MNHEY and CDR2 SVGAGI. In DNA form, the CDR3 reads TGTTCGAGCAGGAGGGACAGCCTAGCCAAAAACATTCAGTACTTC. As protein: CSSRRDSLAKNIQYF.